The clone carrying this T cell receptor (beta chain) has at least ten counts. The antigen is not known. These data originate in a study of spatial heterogeneity in lung cancer. Carried by each TCR cDNA molecule was a unique molecular identifier. TCRdb reprocessed the 5' RACE reads via MiXCR and lists one record per CDR3 protein. The data hold about 8,100 distinct CDR3 sequences, with over 9.5% observed a single time. The ends lost 6 bases at V and 5 bases at J; junction bases unmatched: 8. The germline V gene has CDR1 MNHEY and CDR2 SVGEGT. The CDR3 is made up of 15 amino acids. Study-wide points: Tumoral mutation counts were tracked by counts of expanded intratumoral alpha and beta TCRs. Coverage was estimated at about 7% of tumor T cells for alpha chains and roughly 12% for beta chains.

The time point is: sample taken at primary tumor resection. In each case, whole RNA from tumor, nontumor lung or frozen PBMC was sequenced unsorted. The receptor was isolated from a male donor with early-stage non-small cell lung cancer. The rearrangement uses TRBV6-2 or TRBV6-3 and TRBJ1-5; the match to TRBD1 covers 9 bases. The material sequenced was lung tumor tissue, taken at surgery. DNA of the CDR3: TGTGCCAGCAGACCCACGGGACAGGGCTATCAGCCCCAGCATTTT. This codes for CASRPTGQGYQPQHF.